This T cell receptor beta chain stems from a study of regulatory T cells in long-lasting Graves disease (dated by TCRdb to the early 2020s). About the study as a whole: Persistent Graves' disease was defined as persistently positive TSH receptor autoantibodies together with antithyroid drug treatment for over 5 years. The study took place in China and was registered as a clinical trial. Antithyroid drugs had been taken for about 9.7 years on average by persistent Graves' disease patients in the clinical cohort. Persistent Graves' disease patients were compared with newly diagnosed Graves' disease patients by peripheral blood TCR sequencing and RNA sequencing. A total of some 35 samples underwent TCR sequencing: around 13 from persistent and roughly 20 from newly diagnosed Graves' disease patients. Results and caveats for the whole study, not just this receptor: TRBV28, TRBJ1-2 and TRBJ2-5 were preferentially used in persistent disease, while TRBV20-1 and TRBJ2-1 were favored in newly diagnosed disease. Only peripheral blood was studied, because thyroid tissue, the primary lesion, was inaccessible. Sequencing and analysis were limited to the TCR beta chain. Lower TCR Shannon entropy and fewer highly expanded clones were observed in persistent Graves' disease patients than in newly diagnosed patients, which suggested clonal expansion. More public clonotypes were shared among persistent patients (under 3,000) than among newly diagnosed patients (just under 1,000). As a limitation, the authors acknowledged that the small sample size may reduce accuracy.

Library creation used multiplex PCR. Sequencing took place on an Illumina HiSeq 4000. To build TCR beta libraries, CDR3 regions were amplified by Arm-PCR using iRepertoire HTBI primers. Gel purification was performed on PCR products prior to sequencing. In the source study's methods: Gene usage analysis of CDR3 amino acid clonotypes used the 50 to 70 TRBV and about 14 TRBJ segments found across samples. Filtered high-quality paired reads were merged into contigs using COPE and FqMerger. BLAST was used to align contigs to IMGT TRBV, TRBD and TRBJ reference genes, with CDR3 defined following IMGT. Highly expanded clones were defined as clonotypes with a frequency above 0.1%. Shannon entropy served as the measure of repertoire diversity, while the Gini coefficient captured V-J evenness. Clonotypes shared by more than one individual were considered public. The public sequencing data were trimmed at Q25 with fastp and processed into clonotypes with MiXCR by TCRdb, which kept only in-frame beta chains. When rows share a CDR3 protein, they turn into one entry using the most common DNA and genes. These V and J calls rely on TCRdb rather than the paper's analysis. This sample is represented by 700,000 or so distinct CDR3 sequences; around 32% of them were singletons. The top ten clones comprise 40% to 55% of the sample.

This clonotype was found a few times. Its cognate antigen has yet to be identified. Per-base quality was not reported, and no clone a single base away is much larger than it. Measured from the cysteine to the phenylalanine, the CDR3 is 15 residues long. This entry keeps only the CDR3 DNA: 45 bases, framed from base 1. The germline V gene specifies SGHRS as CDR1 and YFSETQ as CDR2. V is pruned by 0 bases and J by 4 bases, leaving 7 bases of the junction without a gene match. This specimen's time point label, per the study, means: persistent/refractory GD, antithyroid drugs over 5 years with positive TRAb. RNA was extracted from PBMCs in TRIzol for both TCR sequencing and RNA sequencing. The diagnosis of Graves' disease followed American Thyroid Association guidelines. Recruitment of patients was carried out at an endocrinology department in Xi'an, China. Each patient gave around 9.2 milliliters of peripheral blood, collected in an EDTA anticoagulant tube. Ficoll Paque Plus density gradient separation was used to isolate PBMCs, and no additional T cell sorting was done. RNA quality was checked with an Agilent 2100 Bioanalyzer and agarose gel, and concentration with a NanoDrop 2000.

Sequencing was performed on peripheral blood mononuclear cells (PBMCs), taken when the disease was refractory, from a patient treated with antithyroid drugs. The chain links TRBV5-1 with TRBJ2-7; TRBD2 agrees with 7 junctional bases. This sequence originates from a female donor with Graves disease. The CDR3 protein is CASSLVRGSVYEQYF. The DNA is TGCGCCAGCAGCTTGGTTCGCGGGAGTGTTTACGAGCAGTACTTC.